The T cell receptor beta chain under discussion was sequenced for a study of beta chain features in type 1 diabetes. Findings and caveats of the study: Researchers caution that PCR might favor shorter templates, equally among patients and controls. Patients' naive, central memory and regulatory TCRB repertoires appeared more alike than those of healthy donors. Among all four CD4+ subsets, Type 1 diabetes patients had TCRB CDR3s that were moderately but significantly shorter. VDJ junctions from type 1 diabetes patients carried fewer insertions and larger deletions.

In germline, CDR1 is SNHLY, CDR2 FYNNEI. The CDR3 totals 13 residues. V shed 6 bases and J shed 7 bases, with 14 bases lying between them. The isolated RNA, all of it, was reverse transcribed, so expressed TCRB transcripts were what got sequenced. Clones were read by immunoSEQ multiplex PCR, and TCRdb kept only the in-frame ones, dropping some. Among under 300,000 clones listed, more than 11% were seen once. Sorted populations all had greater than 95% purity. Points on this clone: The antigen is undetermined.

J is TRBJ2-3 and V is TRBV2; possible D gene TRBD1, 6 bases. This receptor was taken from a man aged 25 to 40 with type 1 diabetes. Sequenced material: naive CD4+ T cells from blood. CDR3 sequence reads: CASSKDSHNTQYF. The CDR3 DNA is TGTGCCAGCAGCAAGGACAGCCATAATACGCAGTATTTT. The variable domain in full, completed from reference TRBV2 and TRBJ2-3, reads EPEVTQTPSHQVTQMGQEVILRCVPISNHLYFYWYRQILGQKVEFLVSFYNNEISEKSEIFDDQFSVERPDGSNFTLKIRSTKLEDSAMYFCASSKDSHNTQYFGPGTRLTVL.